This entry concerns a single T cell receptor (beta chain). In its sample, this clonotype was seen a few times. The target of this receptor is not known. Per-nucleotide qualities are absent, and no much larger clonotype sits a single base away. The data originate from a study of human T cells and chemical hapten exposure (dated by TCRdb to the early 2020s). For the study in its entirety: For sensitization, 2% DPC in acetone was applied to a 2 cm by 2 cm area of upper inner arm skin. Patch testing was performed on the upper back with Finn chambers containing 0.01% DPC, and the patch tests were scored after 6 days according to International Contact Dermatitis Research Group standards. Peripheral blood TCR repertoire changes were tracked in vivo in alopecia patients during primary and secondary sensitization to the hapten diphenylcyclopropenone (DPC). Approximately 28 alopecia patients gave blood for TCR sequencing at one to four time points (pre-sensitization, 2, 6 and 24 weeks). The libraries were sequenced as a pool, and the TCR yield per sample differed mostly because of small variations in library volumes within the pool. Patient blood was sampled pre-sensitization (week 0) and at 2, 6 and about 24 weeks after DPC sensitization. Patients additionally received weekly therapeutic DPC doses to the scalp throughout the approximately 22-week study period. The mostly female patient cohort included alopecia areata with under or over 50% scalp involvement, alopecia totalis and alopecia universalis.

Per the publication, the time point label means: patch test 1, 2 weeks after DPC sensitization. The sample's treatment or condition, from its label and the paper: therapeutic diphenylcyclopropenone sensitization with weekly scalp DPC. Blood at each patch-test visit was drawn before the patch test was applied. Patients were considered eligible if aged 18 to 70, diagnosed with alopecia and deemed suitable for DPC therapy, and patients were excluded if pregnant. Total RNA was extracted from unfractionated whole blood that had been collected in Tempus Blood RNA tubes. Libraries were constructed by RACE. The instrument given in TCRdb is NextSeq 500. Library preparation attached unique molecular identifiers to individual cDNA molecules for quantitative, reproducible TCR counting. From each blood RNA sample, both TCR alpha and TCR beta chains were sequenced. The original methods were these. The median number of TCRs per sample was over 95,000, ranging from about 23,224 to 690,600. V, J and CDR3 annotation of the TCR reads was carried out using the Decombinator software suite. For PS versus PT1 abundance plots, all samples were subsampled to the same number of TCRs (28,000). TCRs were defined as expanded if absent before sensitization and observed at least eight times at the 2-week time point. Clones were called with MiXCR by TCRdb after fastp trimmed the public reads at Q25, and only in-frame beta chains were retained. Rows are combined by CDR3 protein, so each entry shows the most common genes and DNA. In this record, the V and J calls reflect TCRdb's handling and not the investigators' own analysis. Present in this sample are some 94,000 distinct CDR3 sequences, 9.5% to 15% of which were seen just once. The top ten clonotypes cover around 2.2% of the sample.

Findings and caveats that apply to the study as a whole: The number of PT1 expanded TCRs positively correlated with patch test score, significant at thresholds 8, 16 and 32 but not 4. Expanded TCRs formed significantly more large CDR3 similarity clusters than pre-sensitization or healthy control sets, consistent with antigen-driven responses. DPC sensitization did not change how many TCRs were above 1 in 1000 frequency, and no evidence was found of alterations in global repertoire structure. All patients had alopecia, a presumed autoimmune disease, so their immune response might differ from that of healthy individuals. Repeated subsampling changed both the strength of the expansion versus patch-test correlation and the threshold at which the correlation became significant.

This TCR was sampled from a woman in her forties with alopecia areata. Some clones in this sample may be carry-over from other donors' samples. The sample here was whole blood, taken in connection with sensitization to the hapten diphenylcyclopropenone (DPC).

The DNA sequence reads TGTGCCAGCAGTTACTCCACCCGAGCCGGGGAGCTGTTTTTT. This translates into CASSYSTRAGELFF. The receptor chain draws on TRBV6-5 and TRBJ2-2; no D gene is confidently identified. Reading from cysteine to phenylalanine, the CDR3 counts 14 amino acids. Of the read, only the CDR3 DNA is kept; its 42 bases are in frame from base 1. Via the germline V gene, CDR1 is MNHEY and CDR2 SVGAGI. At the junction V is shortened by 0 bases and J by 6 bases, with 8 bases in between.